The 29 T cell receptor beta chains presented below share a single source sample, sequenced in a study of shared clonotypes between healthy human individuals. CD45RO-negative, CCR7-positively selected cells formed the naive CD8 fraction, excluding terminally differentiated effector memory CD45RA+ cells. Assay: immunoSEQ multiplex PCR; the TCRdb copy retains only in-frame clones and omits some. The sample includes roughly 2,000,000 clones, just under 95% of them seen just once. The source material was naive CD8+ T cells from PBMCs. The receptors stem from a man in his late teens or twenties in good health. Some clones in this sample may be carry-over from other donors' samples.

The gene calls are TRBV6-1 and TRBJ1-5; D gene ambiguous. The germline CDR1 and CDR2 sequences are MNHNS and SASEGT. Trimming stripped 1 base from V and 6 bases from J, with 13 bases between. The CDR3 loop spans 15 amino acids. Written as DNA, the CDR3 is TGTGCCAGCAGTGAAGACCGACTAATTAGTCAGCCCCAGCATTTT. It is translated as CASSEDRLISQPQHF.

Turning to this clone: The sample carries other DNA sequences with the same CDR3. For the CDR3, the DNA is TGTGCCAGCAGCTTAGGCGGGACCACTTACGAGCAGTACTTC. Protein product: CASSLGGTTYEQYF. This chain links TRBV7-9 with TRBJ2-7; TRBD2 might be the D (6 bases). V gave up 1 base and J gave up 4 bases, with 11 bases separating them. The germline V gene encodes CDR1 SEHNR and CDR2 FQNEAQ (reference sequence). CDR3 size: 14 residues.

This chain's CDR3 is CASRRRLVHEQYF. The CDR3, as DNA: TGTGCCAGCAGACGCCGTTTGGTCCACGAGCAGTACTTC. V and J are TRBV28 and TRBJ2-7; unclear D gene. Germline loops: CDR1 MDHEN, CDR2 SYDVKM. The CDR3 consists of 13 residues. The V gene lost 6 bases and the J gene lost 5 bases, with 14 bases spanning the gap. Combining the CDR3 with reference TRBV28 and TRBJ2-7 gives the whole variable domain DVKVTQSSRYLVKRTGEKVFLECVQDMDHENMFWYRQDPGLGLRLIYFSYDVKMKEKGDIPEGYSVSREKKERFSLILESASTNQTSMYLCASRRRLVHEQYFGPGTRLTVT.

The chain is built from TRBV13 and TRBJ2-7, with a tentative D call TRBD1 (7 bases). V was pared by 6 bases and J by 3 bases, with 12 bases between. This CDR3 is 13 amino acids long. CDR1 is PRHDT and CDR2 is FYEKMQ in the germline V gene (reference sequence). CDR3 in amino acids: CASREGTDYEQYF. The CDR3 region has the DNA TGTGCCAGCAGGGAGGGGACAGACTACGAGCAGTACTTC.

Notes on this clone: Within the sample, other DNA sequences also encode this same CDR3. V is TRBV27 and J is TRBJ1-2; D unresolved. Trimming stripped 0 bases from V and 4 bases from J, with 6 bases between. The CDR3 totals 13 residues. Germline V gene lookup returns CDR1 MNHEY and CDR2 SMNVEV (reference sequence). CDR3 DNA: TGTGCCAGCAGTTTATCTACGGGCTATGGCTACACCTTC. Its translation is CASSLSTGYGYTF.

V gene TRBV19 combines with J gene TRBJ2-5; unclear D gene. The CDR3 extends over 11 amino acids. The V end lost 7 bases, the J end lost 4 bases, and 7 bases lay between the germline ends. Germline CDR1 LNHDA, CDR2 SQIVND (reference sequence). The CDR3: CASKGTETQYF. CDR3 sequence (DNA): TGTGCCAGTAAAGGCACAGAGACCCAGTACTTC.

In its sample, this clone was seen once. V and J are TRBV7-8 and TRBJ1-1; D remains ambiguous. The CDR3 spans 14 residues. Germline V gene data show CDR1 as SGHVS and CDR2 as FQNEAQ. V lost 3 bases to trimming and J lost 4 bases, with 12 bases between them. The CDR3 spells CASSFSPGSTEAFF. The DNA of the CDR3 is TGTGCCAGCAGCTTTTCTCCGGGGAGCACTGAAGCTTTCTTT.

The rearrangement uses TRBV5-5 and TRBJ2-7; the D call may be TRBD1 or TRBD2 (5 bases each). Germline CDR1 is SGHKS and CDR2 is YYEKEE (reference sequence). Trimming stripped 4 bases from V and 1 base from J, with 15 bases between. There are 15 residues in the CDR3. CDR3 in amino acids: CASSDRDRASYEQYF. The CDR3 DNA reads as TGTGCCAGCAGCGACCGGGACCGAGCTTCCTACGAGCAGTACTTC. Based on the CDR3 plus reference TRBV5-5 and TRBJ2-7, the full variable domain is DAGVTQSPTHLIKTRGQQVTLRCSPISGHKSVSWYQQVLGQGPQFIFQYYEKEERGRGNFPDRFSARQFPNYSSELNVNALLLGDSALYLCASSDRDRASYEQYFGPGTRLTVT.

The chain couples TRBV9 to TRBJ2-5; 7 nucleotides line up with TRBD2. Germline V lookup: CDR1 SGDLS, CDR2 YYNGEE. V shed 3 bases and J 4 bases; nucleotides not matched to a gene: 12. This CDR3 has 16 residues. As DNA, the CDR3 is TGTGCCAGCAGCGCACACCCGGGAGGAGTCGGAGAGACCCAGTACTTC. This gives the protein CASSAHPGGVGETQYF.

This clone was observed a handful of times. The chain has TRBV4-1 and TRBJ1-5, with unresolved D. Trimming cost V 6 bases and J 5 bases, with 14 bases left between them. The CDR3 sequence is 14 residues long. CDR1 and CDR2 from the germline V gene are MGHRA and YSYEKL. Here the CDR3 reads CASRHVGEDQPQHF. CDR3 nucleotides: TGCGCCAGCAGGCATGTTGGGGAGGATCAGCCCCAGCATTTT.

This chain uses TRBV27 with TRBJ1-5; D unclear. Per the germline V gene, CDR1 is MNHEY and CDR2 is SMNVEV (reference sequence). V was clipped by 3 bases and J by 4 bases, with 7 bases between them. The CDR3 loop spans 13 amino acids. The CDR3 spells CASSFGWNQPQHF. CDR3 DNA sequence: TGTGCCAGCAGTTTCGGTTGGAATCAGCCCCAGCATTTT.

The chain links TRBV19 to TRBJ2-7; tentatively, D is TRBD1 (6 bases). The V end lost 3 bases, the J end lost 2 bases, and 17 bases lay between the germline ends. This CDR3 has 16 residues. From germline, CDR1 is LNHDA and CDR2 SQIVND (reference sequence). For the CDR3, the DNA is TGTGCCAGTAGTATTGGGGTAGTCACAGGGCCCTACGAGCAGTACTTC. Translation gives CASSIGVVTGPYEQYF.

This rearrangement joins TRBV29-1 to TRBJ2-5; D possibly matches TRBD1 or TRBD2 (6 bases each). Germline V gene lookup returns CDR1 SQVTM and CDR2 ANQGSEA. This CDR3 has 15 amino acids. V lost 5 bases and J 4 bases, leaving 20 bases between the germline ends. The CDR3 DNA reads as TGCAGCGTTTATGGGGGCAGTTTCGGGGGAGAGACCCAGTACTTC. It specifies CSVYGGSFGGETQYF.

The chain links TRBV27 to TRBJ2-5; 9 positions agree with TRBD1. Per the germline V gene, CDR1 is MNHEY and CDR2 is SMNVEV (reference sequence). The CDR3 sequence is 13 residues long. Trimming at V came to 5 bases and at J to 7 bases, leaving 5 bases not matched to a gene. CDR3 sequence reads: CASSPLGQGTQYF. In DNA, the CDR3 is TGTGCCAGCAGTCCTTTGGGACAGGGGACCCAGTACTTC.

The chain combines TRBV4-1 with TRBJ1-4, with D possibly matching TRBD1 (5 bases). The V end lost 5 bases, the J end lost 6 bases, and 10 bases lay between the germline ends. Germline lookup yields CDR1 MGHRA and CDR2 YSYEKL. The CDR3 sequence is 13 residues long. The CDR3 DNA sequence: TGCGCCAGCAGCGGGCAGGGTTATGAAAAACTGTTTTTT. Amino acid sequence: CASSGQGYEKLFF.

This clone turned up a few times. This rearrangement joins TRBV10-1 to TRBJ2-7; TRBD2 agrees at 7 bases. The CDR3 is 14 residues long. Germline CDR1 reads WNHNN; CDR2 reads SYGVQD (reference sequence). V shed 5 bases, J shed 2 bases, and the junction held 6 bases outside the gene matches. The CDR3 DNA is TGCGCCAGCAGTCTCGGGAGGATGCCCTACGAGCAGTACTTC. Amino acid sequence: CASSLGRMPYEQYF.

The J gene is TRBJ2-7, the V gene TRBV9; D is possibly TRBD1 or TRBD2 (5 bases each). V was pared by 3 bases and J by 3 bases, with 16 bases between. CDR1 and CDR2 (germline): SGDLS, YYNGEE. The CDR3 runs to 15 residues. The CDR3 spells CASSGGPGPNYEQYF. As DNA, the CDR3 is TGTGCCAGCAGCGGGGGCCCGGGACCCAACTACGAGCAGTACTTC.

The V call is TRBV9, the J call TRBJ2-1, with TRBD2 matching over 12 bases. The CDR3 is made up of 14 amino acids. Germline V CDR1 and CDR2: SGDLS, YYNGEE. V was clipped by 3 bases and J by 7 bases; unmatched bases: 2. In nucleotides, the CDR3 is TGTGCCAGCAGCGGCGGACTAGCGGGGAATGAGCAGTTCTTC. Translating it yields CASSGGLAGNEQFF.

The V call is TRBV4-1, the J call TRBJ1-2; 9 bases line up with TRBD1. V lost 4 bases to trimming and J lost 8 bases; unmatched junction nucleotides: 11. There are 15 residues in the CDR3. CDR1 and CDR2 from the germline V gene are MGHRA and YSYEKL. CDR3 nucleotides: TGCGCCAGCAGCCCCGTCGACAGGGGGTCCGAGGGCTACACCTTC. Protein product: CASSPVDRGSEGYTF.

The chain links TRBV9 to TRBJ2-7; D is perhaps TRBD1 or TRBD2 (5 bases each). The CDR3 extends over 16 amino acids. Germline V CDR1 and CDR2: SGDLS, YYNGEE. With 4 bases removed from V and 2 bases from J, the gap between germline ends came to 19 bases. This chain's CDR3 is CASSSNPTVATYEQYF. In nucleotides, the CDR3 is TGTGCCAGCAGCTCCAACCCGACAGTAGCGACCTACGAGCAGTACTTC.

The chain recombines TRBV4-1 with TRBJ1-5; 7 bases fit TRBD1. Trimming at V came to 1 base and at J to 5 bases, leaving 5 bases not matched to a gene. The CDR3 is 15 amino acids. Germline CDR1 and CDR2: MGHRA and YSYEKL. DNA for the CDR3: TGCGCCAGCAGCCAAGGGACAGGCCTTGATCAGCCCCAGCATTTT. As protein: CASSQGTGLDQPQHF.

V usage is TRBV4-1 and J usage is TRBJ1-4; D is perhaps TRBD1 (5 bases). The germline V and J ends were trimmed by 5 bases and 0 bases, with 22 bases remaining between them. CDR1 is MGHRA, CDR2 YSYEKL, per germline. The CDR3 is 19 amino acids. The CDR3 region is CASSFLSRTLTSTNEKLFF. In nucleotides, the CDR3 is TGCGCCAGCAGCTTCCTCAGTCGGACACTAACCTCAACTAATGAAAAACTGTTTTTT.

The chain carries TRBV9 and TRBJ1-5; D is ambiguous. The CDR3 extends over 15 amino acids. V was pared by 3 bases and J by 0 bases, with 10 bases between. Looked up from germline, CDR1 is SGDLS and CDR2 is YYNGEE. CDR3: CASSASRDSNQPQHF. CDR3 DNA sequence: TGTGCCAGCAGCGCCTCGAGGGATAGCAATCAGCCCCAGCATTTT. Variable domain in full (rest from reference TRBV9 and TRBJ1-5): DSGVTQTPKHLITATGQRVTLRCSPRSGDLSVYWYQQSLDQGLQFLIQYYNGEERAKGNILERFSAQQFPDLHSELNLSSLELGDSALYFCASSASRDSNQPQHFGDGTRLSIL.

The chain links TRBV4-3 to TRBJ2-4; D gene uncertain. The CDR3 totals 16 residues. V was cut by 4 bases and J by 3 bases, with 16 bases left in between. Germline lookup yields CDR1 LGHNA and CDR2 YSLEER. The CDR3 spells CASSPQLSRNKNIQYF. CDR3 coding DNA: TGCGCCAGCAGCCCACAACTTAGCAGAAACAAAAACATTCAGTACTTC.

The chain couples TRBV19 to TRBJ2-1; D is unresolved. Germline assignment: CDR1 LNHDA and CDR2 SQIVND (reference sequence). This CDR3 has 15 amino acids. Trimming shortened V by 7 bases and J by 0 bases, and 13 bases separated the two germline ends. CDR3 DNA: TGTGCCAGTACCCCCTCCACTACCTCCTACAATGAGCAGTTCTTC. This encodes CASTPSTTSYNEQFF.

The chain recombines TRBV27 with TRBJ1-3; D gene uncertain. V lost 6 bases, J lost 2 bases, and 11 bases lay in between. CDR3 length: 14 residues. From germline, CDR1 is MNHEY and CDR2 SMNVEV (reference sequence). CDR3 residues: CASSPMMPGNTIYF. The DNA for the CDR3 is TGTGCCAGCAGCCCCATGATGCCTGGAAACACCATATATTTT.

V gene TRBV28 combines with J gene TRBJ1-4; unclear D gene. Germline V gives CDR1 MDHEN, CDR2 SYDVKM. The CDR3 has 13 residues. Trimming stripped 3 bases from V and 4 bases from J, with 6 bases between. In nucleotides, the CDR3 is TGTGCCAGCAGTTTCGACGTTAATGAAAAACTGTTTTTT. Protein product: CASSFDVNEKLFF.

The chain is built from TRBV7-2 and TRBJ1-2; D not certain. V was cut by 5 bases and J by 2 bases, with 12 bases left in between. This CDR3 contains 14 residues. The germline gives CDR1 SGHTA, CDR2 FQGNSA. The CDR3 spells CASSDTATNYGYTF. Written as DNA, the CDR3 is TGTGCCAGCAGCGACACAGCGACAAACTATGGCTACACCTTC.

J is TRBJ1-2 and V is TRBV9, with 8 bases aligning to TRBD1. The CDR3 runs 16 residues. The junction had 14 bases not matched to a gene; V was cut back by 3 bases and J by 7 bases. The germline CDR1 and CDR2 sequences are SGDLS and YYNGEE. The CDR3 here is CASSALSTGAGRGYTF. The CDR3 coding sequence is TGTGCCAGCAGCGCCCTTTCGACAGGGGCGGGCCGTGGCTACACCTTC.